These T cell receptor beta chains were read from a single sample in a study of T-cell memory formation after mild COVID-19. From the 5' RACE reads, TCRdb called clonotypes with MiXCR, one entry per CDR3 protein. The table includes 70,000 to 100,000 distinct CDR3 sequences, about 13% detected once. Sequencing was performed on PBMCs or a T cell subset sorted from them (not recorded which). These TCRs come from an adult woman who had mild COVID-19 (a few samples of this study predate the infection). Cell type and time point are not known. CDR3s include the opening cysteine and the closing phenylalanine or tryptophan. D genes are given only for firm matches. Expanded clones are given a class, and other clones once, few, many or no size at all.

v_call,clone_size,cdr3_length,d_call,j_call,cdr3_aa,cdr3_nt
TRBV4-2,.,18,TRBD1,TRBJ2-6,CASSQAGQGVTGANVLTF,TGTGCCAGCAGCCAAGCGGGACAGGGAGTGACTGGGGCCAACGTCCTGACTTTC
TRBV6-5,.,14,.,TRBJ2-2,CASSMAENTGELFF,TGTGCCAGCAGTATGGCAGAGAACACCGGGGAGCTGTTTTTT
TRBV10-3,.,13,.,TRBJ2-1,CAISEQDYNEQFF,TGTGCCATCAGTGAGCAGGACTACAATGAGCAGTTCTTC
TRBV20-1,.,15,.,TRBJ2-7,CSARGGGEGFYEQYF,TGCAGTGCTAGAGGCGGCGGGGAAGGGTTCTACGAGCAGTACTTC
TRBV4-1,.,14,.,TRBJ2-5,CASSPVGDLETQYF,TGCGCCAGCAGCCCCGTCGGGGACTTGGAGACCCAGTACTTC
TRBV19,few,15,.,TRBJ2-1,CASRLSGSSYNEQFF,TGTGCCAGTCGTTTGTCCGGCAGCTCCTACAATGAGCAGTTCTTC
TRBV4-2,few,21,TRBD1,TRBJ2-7,CASSQVTGGGEIRGKPYEQYF,TGTGCCAGCAGCCAAGTTACAGGGGGCGGTGAGATTAGGGGAAAACCCTACGAGCAGTACTTC
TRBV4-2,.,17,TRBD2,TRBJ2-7,CASSQDFTSGRVYEQYF,TGTGCCAGCAGCCAAGATTTCACTAGCGGGAGAGTGTACGAGCAGTACTTC
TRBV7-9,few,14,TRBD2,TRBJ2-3,CASSTGTSSYTQYF,TGTGCCAGCAGCACCGGGACTAGCAGTTATACGCAGTATTTT
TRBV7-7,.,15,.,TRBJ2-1,CASSFGLEGRNEQFF,TGTGCTAGCAGCTTCGGGCTAGAGGGACGGAATGAGCAGTTCTTC
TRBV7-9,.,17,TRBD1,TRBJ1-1,CASSSTGGHSPVTEAFF,TGTGCCAGCAGCTCGACAGGGGGCCATTCGCCGGTCACTGAAGCTTTCTTT
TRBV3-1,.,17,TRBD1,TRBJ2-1,CASSQDLSFGDREKQFF,TGTGCCAGCAGCCAAGATCTTTCATTTGGAGACAGGGAAAAGCAGTTCTTC
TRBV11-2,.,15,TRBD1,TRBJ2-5,CASSKGQGMGETQYF,TGTGCCAGCAGTAAGGGACAGGGCATGGGAGAGACCCAGTACTTC
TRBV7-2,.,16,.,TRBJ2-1,CASSSTAPGTYNEQFF,TGTGCCAGCAGCTCGACTGCCCCAGGAACCTACAATGAGCAGTTCTTC
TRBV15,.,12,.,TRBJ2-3,CATSRQGIAQYF,TGTGCCACCAGCAGGCAGGGGATCGCGCAGTATTTT
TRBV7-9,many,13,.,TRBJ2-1,CASSLAEGLGQFF,TGTGCCAGCAGCTTAGCAGAAGGACTGGGGCAGTTCTTC
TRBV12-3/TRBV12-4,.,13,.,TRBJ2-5,CASNPTDQETQYF,TGTGCCAGCAACCCGACAGACCAAGAGACCCAGTACTTC
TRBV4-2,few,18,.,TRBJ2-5,CASSPAGNGLPVQETQYF,TGTGCCAGCAGCCCTGCCGGAAACGGATTGCCGGTCCAAGAGACCCAGTACTTC
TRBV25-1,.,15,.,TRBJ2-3,CASKGFTGLVDTQYF,TGTGCCAGCAAGGGTTTTACAGGGTTAGTAGATACGCAGTATTTT
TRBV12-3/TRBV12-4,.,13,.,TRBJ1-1,CASKKQEYTEAFF,TGTGCCAGCAAAAAGCAGGAGTACACTGAAGCTTTCTTT
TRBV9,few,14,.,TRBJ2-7,CASSPSGLTYEQYF,TGTGCCAGCAGCCCCTCGGGACTGACTTACGAGCAGTACTTC
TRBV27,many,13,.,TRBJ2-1,CASTRDTGGEQFF,TGTGCCAGCACTAGGGACACCGGAGGTGAGCAGTTCTTC
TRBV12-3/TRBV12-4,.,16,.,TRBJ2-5,CASSLGDRRVWETQYF,TGTGCCAGCAGTCTTGGGGACCGACGGGTATGGGAGACCCAGTACTTC
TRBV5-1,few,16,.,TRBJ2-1,CASSLGQGSSYNEQFF,TGCGCCAGCAGCTTGGGCCAGGGGAGCTCCTACAATGAGCAGTTCTTC
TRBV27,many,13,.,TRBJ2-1,CASSLTRTNEQFF,TGTGCCAGCAGTTTAACGCGGACCAATGAGCAGTTCTTC
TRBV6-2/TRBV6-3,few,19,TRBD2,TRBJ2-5,CASSYSPSHGTSGGETQYF,TGTGCCAGCAGTTACTCACCATCCCATGGGACTAGCGGGGGAGAGACCCAGTACTTC
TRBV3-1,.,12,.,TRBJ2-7,CASSRPGDEQYF,TGTGCCAGCAGCCGACCAGGGGACGAGCAGTACTTC
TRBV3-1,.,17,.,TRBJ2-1,CASSPHPAVSSYNEQFF,TGTGCCAGCAGCCCACACCCAGCGGTTTCCTCCTACAATGAGCAGTTCTTC
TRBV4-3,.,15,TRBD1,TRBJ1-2,CASSQGRQGAQGYTF,TGCGCCAGCAGCCAGGGAAGACAGGGGGCGCAGGGCTACACCTTC
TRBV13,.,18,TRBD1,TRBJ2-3,CASNFADWTGPGTDTQYF,TGTGCCAGCAACTTTGCGGACTGGACAGGCCCGGGCACAGATACGCAGTATTTT
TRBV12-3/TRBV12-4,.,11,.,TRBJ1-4,CASSLGEKLFF,TGTGCCAGCAGTTTAGGGGAAAAACTGTTTTTT
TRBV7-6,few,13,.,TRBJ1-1,CASSLTVNTEAFF,TGTGCCAGCAGCTTGACAGTGAACACTGAAGCTTTCTTT
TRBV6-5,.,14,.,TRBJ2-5,CASSYSVQPETQYF,TGTGCCAGCAGTTACTCGGTACAGCCAGAGACCCAGTACTTC
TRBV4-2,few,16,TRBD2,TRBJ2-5,CASSQEMGLALETQYF,TGTGCCAGCAGCCAAGAAATGGGACTAGCTCTGGAGACCCAGTACTTC
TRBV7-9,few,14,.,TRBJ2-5,CASSPAGSWETQYF,TGTGCCAGCAGCCCGGCTGGCTCCTGGGAGACCCAGTACTTC
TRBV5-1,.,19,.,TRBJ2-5,CASSPNVGGSGAFQETQYF,TGCGCCAGCAGCCCCAATGTAGGGGGAAGCGGGGCCTTTCAAGAGACCCAGTACTTC
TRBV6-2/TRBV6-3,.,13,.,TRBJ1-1,CASSYVGRAEAFF,TGTGCCAGCAGTTACGTGGGTCGTGCTGAAGCTTTCTTT
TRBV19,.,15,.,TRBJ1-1,CASRYSPGGNTEAFF,TGTGCCAGTAGATACAGCCCAGGCGGGAACACTGAAGCTTTCTTT
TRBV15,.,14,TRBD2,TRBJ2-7,CATSTGTSGYEQYF,TGTGCCACCAGCACCGGGACTAGCGGCTACGAGCAGTACTTC
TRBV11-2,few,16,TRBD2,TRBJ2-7,CASSHSSGEWDYEQYF,TGTGCCAGCAGCCACTCTAGCGGGGAGTGGGACTACGAGCAGTACTTC
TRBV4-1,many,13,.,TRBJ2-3,CASSQRGLNTQYF,TGCGCCAGCAGCCAAAGAGGTCTAAATACGCAGTATTTT